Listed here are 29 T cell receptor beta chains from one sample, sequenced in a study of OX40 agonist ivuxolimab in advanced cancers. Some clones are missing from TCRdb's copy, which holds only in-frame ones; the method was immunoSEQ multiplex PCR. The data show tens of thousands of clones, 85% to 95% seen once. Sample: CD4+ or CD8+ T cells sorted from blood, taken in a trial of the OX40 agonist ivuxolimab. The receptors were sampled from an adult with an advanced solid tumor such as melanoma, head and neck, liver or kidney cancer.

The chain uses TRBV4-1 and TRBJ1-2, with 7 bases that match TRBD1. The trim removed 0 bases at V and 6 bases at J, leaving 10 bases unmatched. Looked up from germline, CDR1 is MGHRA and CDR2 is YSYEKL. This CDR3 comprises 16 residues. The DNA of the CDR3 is TGCGCCAGCAGCCAAGATCTTGGGACAGATTTCGATGGCTACACCTTC. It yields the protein CASSQDLGTDFDGYTF.

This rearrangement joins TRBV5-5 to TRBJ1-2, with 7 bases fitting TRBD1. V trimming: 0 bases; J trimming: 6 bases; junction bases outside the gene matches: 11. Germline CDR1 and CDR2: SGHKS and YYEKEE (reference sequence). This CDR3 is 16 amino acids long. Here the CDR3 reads CASSLGRDRGYNGYTF. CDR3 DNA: TGTGCCAGCAGCTTGGGGCGGGACAGAGGCTACAATGGCTACACCTTC.

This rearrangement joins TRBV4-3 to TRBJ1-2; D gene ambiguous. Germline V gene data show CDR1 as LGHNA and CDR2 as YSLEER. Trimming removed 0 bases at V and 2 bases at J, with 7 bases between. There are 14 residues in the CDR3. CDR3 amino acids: CASSQDSSNYGYTF. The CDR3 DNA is TGCGCCAGCAGCCAAGATTCCTCCAACTATGGCTACACCTTC.

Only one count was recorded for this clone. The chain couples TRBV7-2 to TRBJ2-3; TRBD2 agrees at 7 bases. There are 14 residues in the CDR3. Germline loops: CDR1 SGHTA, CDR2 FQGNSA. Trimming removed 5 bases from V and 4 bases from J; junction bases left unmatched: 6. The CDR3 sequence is CASSLLASPDTQYF. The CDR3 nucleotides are TGTGCCAGCAGCCTACTAGCGTCCCCAGATACGCAGTATTTT.

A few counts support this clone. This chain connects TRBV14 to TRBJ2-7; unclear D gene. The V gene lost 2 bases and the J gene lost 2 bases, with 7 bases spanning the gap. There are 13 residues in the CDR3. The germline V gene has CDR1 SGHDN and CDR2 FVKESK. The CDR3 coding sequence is TGTGCCAGCAGCCAATTATTGGCCTACGAGCAGTACTTC. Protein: CASSQLLAYEQYF.

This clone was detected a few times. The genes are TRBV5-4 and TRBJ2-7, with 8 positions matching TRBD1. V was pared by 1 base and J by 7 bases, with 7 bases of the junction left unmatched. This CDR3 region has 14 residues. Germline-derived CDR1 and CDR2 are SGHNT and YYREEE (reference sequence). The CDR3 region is CASSLWQGAWEQYF. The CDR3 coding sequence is TGTGCCAGCAGCTTGTGGCAGGGGGCGTGGGAGCAGTACTTC.

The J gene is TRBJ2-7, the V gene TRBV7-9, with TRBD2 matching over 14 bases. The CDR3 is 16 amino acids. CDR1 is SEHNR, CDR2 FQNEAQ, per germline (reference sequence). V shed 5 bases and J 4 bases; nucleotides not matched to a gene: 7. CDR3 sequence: CASSGPGTSGGYEQYF. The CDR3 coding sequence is TGTGCCAGCAGCGGACCCGGGACTAGCGGGGGTTACGAGCAGTACTTC.

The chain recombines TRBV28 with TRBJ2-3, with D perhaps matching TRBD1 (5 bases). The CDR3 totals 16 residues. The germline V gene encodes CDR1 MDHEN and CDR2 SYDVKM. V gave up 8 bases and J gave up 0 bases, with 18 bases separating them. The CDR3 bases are TGTGCCAGCTTGGGCTCGACAGAGTCTAGCACAGATACGCAGTATTTT. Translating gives CASLGSTESSTDTQYF.

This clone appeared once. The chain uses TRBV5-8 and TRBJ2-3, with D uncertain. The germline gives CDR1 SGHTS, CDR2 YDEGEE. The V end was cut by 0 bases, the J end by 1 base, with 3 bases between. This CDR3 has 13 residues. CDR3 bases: TGTGCCAGCAGCTTGGAAGGCACAGATACGCAGTATTTT. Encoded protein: CASSLEGTDTQYF.

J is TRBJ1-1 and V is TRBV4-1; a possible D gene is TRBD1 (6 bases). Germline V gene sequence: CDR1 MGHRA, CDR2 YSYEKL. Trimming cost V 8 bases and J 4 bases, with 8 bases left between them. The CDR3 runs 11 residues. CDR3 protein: CASRGATEAFF. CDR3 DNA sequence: TGCGCCAGCCGGGGGGCCACTGAAGCTTTCTTT.

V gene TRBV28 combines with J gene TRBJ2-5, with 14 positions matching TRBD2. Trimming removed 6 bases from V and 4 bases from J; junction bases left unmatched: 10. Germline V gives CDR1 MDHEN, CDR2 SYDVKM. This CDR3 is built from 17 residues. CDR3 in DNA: TGTGCCAGCAGCTCTACCCAGGGACTAGCGGGAGTAGAGACCCAGTACTTC. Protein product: CASSSTQGLAGVETQYF.

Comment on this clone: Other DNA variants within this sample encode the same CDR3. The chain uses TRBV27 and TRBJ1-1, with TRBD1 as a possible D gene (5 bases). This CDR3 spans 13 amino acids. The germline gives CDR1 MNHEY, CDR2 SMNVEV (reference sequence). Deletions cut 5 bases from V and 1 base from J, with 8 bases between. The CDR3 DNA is TGTGCCAGCAGTGCTACAGGGAACACTGAAGCTTTCTTT. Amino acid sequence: CASSATGNTEAFF.

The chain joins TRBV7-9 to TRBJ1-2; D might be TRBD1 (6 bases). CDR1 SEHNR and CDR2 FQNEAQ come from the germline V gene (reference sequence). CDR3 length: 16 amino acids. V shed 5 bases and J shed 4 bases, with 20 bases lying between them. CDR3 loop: CASSHGQLETFYGYTF. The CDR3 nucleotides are TGTGCCAGCAGCCACGGACAGCTCGAGACATTCTATGGCTACACCTTC.

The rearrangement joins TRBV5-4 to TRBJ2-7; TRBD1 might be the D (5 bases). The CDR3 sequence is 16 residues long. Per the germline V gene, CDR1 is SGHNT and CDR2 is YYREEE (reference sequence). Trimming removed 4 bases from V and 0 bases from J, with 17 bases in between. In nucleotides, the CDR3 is TGTGCCAGCAGCAACGGACACGAGACTTTCTCCTACGAGCAGTACTTC. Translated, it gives CASSNGHETFSYEQYF.

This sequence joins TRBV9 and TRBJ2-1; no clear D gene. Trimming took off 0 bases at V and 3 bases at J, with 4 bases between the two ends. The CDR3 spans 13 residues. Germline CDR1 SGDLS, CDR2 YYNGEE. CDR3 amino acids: CASSVESYNEQFF. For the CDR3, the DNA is TGTGCCAGCAGCGTAGAGAGCTACAATGAGCAGTTCTTC.

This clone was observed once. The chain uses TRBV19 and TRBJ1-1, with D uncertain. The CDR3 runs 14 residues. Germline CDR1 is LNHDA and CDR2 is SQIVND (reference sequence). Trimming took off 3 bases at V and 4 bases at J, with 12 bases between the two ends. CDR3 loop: CASSIGKSSTEAFF. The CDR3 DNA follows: TGTGCCAGTAGTATTGGGAAATCGAGCACTGAAGCTTTCTTT.

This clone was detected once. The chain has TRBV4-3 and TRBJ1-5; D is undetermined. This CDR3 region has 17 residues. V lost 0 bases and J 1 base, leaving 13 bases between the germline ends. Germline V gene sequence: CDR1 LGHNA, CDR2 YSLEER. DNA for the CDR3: TGCGCCAGCAGCCAAGATCTAGTATTGGTAAGCAATCAGCCCCAGCATTTT. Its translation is CASSQDLVLVSNQPQHF.

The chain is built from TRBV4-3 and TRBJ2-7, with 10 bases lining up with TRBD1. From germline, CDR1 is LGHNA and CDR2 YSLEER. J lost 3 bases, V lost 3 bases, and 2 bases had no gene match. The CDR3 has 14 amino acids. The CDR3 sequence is CASSQDRGGYEQYF. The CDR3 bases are TGCGCCAGCAGCCAGGACAGGGGGGGCTACGAGCAGTACTTC.

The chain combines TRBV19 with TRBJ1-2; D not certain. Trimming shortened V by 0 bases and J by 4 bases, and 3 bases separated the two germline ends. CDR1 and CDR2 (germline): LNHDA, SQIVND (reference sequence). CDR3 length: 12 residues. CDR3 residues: CASSIDPYGYTF. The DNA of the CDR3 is TGTGCCAGTAGTATAGATCCCTATGGCTACACCTTC.

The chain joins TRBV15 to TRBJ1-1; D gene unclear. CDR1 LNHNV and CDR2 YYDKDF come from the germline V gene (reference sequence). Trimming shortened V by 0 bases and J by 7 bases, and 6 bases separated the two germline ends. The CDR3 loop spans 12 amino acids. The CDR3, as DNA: TGTGCCACCAGCAGAGATTTCGGTGAAGCTTTCTTT. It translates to CATSRDFGEAFF.

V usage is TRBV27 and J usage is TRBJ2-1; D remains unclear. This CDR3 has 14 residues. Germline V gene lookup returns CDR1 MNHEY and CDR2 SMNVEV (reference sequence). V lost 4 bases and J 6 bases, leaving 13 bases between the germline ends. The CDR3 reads CASSYFGRSNEQFF. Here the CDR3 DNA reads TGTGCCAGCAGTTATTTCGGTCGGAGCAATGAGCAGTTCTTC.

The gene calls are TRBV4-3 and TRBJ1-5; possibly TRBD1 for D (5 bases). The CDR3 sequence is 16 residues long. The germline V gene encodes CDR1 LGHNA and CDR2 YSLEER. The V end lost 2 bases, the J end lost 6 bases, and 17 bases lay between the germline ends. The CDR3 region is CASSQSGDGRRQPQHF. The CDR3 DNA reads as TGCGCCAGCAGCCAATCGGGGGACGGCCGCCGTCAGCCCCAGCATTTT.

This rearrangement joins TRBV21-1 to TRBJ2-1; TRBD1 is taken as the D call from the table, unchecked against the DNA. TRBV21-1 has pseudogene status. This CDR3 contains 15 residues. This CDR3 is CASSKGASSYNEQFF. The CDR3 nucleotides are TGTGCCAGCAGCAAAGGGGCCAGCTCCTACAATGAGCAGTTCTTC.

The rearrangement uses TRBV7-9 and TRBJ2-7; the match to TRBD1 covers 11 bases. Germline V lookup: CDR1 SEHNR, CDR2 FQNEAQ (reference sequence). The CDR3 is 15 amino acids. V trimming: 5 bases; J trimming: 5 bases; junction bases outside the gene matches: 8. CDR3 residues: CASSAPGQGVNEQYF. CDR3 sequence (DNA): TGTGCCAGCAGCGCTCCGGGACAGGGGGTAAACGAGCAGTACTTC.

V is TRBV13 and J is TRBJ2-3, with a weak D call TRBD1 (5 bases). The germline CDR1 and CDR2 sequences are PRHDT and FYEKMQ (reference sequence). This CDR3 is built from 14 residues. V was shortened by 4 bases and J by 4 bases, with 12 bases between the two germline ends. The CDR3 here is CASSWGRTADTQYF. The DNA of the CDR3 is TGTGCCAGCAGCTGGGGCCGGACGGCAGATACGCAGTATTTT.

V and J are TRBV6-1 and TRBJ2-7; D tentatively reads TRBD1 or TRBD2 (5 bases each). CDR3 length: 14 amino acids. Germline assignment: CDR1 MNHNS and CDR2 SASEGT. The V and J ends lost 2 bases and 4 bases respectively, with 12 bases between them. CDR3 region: CASSESPGTYEQYF. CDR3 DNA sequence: TGTGCCAGCAGTGAATCTCCAGGGACGTACGAGCAGTACTTC.

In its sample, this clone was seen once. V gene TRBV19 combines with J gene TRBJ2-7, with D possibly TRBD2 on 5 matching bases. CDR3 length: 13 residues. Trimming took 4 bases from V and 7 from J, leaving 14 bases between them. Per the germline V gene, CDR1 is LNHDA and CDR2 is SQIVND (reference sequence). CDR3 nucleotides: TGTGCCAGTAGTAGCCCGGGCACGGGGGAGCAGTACTTC. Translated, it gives CASSSPGTGEQYF.

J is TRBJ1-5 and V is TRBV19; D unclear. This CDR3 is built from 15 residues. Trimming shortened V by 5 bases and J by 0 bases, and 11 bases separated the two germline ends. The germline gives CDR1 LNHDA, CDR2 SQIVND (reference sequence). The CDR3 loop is CASSLLDYSNQPQHF. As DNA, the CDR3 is TGTGCCAGTAGTTTATTGGACTATAGCAATCAGCCCCAGCATTTT.

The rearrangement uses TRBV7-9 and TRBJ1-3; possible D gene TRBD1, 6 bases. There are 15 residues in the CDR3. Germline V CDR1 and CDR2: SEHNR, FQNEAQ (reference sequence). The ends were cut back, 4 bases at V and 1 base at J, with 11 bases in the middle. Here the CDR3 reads CASSSHRDSGNTIYF. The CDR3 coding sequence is TGTGCCAGCAGCTCCCACAGGGATTCTGGAAACACCATATATTTT. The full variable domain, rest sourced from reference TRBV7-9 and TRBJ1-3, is DTGVSQNPRHKITKRGQNVTFRCDPISEHNRLYWYRQTLGQGPEFLTYFQNEAQLEKSRLLSDRFSAERPKGSFSTLEIQRTEQGDSAMYLCASSSHRDSGNTIYFGEGSWLTVV.